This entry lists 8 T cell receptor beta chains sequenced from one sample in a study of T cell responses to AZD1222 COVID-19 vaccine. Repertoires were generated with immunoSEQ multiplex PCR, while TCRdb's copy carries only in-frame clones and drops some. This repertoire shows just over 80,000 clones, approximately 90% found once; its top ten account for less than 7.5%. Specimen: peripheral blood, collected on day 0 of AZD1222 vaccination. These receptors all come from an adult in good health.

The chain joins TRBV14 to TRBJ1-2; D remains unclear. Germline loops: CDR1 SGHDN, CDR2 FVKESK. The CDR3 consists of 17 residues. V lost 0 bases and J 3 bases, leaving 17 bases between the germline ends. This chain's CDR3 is CASSQDYLDEGDYGYTF. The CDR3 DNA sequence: TGTGCCAGCAGCCAAGACTACCTGGATGAGGGCGACTATGGCTACACCTTC.

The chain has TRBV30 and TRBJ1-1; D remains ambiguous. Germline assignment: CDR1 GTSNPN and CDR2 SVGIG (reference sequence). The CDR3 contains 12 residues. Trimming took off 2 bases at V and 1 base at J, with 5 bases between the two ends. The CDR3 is CAWSRPNTEAFF. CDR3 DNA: TGTGCCTGGAGTAGGCCGAACACTGAAGCTTTCTTT.

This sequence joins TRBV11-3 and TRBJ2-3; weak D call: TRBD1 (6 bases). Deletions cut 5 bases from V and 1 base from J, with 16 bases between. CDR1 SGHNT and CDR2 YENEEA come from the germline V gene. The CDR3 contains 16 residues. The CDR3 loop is CASSLGGWGRTDTQYF. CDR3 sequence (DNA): TGTGCCAGCAGCCTAGGGGGATGGGGACGCACAGATACGCAGTATTTT.

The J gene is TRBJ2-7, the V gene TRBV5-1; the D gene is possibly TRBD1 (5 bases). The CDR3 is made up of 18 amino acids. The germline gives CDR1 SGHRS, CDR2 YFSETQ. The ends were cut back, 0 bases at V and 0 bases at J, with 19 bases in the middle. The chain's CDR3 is CASSLGIVYRKSSYEQYF. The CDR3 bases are TGCGCCAGCAGCTTGGGTATTGTTTACAGGAAGAGCTCCTACGAGCAGTACTTC.

The CDR3, as DNA: TGTGCCAGCAGCCCGAGGCAGGACTATGGCTACACCTTC. It is translated as CASSPRQDYGYTF. The chain is built from TRBV12-3 or TRBV12-4 and TRBJ1-2; D remains ambiguous. Trimming took off 6 bases at V and 3 bases at J, with 11 bases between the two ends. The CDR3 has 13 residues.

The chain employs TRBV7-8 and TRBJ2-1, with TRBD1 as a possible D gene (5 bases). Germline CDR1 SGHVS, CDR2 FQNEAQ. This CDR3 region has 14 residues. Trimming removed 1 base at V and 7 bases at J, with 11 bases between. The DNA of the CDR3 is TGTGCCAGCAGCTTAGAGCAGAAGGGGAATGAGCAGTTCTTC. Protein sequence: CASSLEQKGNEQFF.

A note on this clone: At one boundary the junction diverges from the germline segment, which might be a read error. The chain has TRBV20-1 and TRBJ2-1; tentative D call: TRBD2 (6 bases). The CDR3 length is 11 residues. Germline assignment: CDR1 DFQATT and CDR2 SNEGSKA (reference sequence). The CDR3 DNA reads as TGCAGTGCTAGAGACGGGACTTTATGGGTCTTC. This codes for CSARDGTLWVF.

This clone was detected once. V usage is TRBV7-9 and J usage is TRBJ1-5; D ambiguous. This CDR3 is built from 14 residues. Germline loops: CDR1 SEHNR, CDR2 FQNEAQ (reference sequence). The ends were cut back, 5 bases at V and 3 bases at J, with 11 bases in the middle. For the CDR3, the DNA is TGTGCCAGCAGCGGCGGGTCTTACAATCAGCCCCAGCATTTT. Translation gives CASSGGSYNQPQHF.